This T cell receptor beta chain was sequenced during a study of T cell responses to AZD1222 COVID-19 vaccine. This clone was recorded only once. The CDR3 length is 14 residues. With 7 bases removed from V and 3 bases from J, the gap between germline ends came to 12 bases. From germline, CDR1 is LNHDA and CDR2 SQIVND (reference sequence). TCRdb's table, derived via immunoSEQ multiplex PCR, lists solely in-frame clones and lacks some. The data hold under 100,000 clones, with 92% observed a single time. Source: peripheral blood, taken on day 0 of MenACWY control vaccination. The sequence derives from an adult in good health. V and J are TRBV19 and TRBJ1-4, with D possibly being TRBD1 (5 bases). The chain's CDR3 is CASMVGTANEKLFF. The CDR3 DNA sequence: TGTGCCAGTATGGTCGGGACGGCTAATGAAAAACTGTTTTTT.